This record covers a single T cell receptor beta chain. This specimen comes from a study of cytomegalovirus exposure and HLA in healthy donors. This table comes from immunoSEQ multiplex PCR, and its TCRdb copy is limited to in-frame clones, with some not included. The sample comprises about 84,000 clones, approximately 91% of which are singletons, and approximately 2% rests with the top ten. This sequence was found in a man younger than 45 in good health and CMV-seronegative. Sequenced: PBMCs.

CDR3 DNA sequence: TGTGCCAGCAGTTTAGCGGCGGGCCTGGCCGGGGAGCTGTTTTTT. Protein sequence: CASSLAAGLAGELFF. The V and J genes are TRBV27 and TRBJ2-2; weak D call: TRBD2 (5 bases). Germline CDR1 is MNHEY and CDR2 is SMNVEV (reference sequence). The V gene lost 2 bases and the J gene lost 6 bases, with 13 bases spanning the gap. The CDR3 is made up of 15 amino acids.